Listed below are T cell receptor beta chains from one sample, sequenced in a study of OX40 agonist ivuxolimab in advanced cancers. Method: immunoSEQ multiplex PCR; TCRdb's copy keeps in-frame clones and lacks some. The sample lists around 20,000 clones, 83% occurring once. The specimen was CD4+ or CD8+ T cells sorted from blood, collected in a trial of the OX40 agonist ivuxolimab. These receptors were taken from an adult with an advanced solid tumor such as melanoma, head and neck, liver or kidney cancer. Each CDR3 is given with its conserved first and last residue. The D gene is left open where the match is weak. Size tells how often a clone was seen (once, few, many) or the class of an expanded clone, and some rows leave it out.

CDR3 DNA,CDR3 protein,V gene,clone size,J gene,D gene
TGTGCCAGCAGCTACCCCGCCTACGAGCAGTACTTC,CASSYPAYEQYF,TRBV7-9,-,TRBJ2-7,-
TGTGCCAGCTCCCCTCGGGACAACACCGGGGAGCTGTTTTTT,CASSPRDNTGELFF,TRBV7-9,-,TRBJ2-2,-
TGTGCCAGCAGCCCCCGGGGCTCTAGCGGGGGGCCTGGCGGTGAGCAGTACTTC,CASSPRGSSGGPGGEQYF,TRBV13,-,TRBJ2-7,TRBD2
TGTGCCAGTAGTATTACAGGGTCAAGGGATCAGCCCCAGCATTTT,CASSITGSRDQPQHF,TRBV19,-,TRBJ1-5,-
TGTGCCAGTAGCGCCTCCGGCGAAAAACTGTTTTTT,CASSASGEKLFF,TRBV19,few,TRBJ1-4,-
TGTGCCAGCAGCCTATGTTCAGGGGTCCAGTCCTACGAGCAGTACTTC,CASSLCSGVQSYEQYF,TRBV5-6,-,TRBJ2-7,-
TGCAGCGTTGAAGGCCGGACTAGGGGGGAACACACAGATACGCAGTATTTT,CSVEGRTRGEHTDTQYF,TRBV29-1,-,TRBJ2-3,-
TGTGCCAGCAGTTTTGTCAGGGGCGGGGCTAGCACAGATACGCAGTATTTT,CASSFVRGGASTDTQYF,TRBV27,-,TRBJ2-3,-
TGTGCCAGCAGCAAAGAAGGAGAGGCAGGCCCCGCTAGCACAGATACGCAGTATTTT,CASSKEGEAGPASTDTQYF,TRBV21-1,-,TRBJ2-3,-
TGTGCCAGCAGTGGTGGACAGGGGGGTCAGCCCCAGCATTTT,CASSGGQGGQPQHF,TRBV6-1,-,TRBJ1-5,TRBD1
TGTGCCAGTAGTGGGGACTCCATATTCTCACCCCTCCACTTT,CASSGDSIFSPLHF,TRBV19,-,TRBJ1-6,-
TGTGCTAGCAGCTTCTCGGAGGGGGCAGATACGCAGTATTTT,CASSFSEGADTQYF,TRBV7-7,-,TRBJ2-3,-
TGTGCCAGCAGCCGGGACAGTCTGTACTATGGCTACACCTTC,CASSRDSLYYGYTF,TRBV7-2,-,TRBJ1-2,TRBD1
TGTGCCAGCAGTTTTAATTCGTGGGGGAACGAGCAGTACTTC,CASSFNSWGNEQYF,TRBV27,-,TRBJ2-7,-
TGTGCCAGCAGGGGGAGTTGGAACACTGAAGCTTTCTTT,CASRGSWNTEAFF,TRBV6-5,-,TRBJ1-1,-
TGTGCCAGCAGGGAGACAGCGAACACTGAAGCTTTCTTT,CASRETANTEAFF,TRBV7-9,once,TRBJ1-1,-
TGTGCCAGCAGCGTAGGTCTAAGTCGGTACGAGCAGTACTTC,CASSVGLSRYEQYF,TRBV9,medium-sized,TRBJ2-7,-
TGCGCCAGCAGCCAAGGAGTAAGGGTATCTAATGGCTACACCTTC,CASSQGVRVSNGYTF,TRBV4-3,-,TRBJ1-2,-
TGTGCCAGCAGCTTGTCCGGACAGGGAGTATACGACTGGAGGGGCTACACCTTC,CASSLSGQGVYDWRGYTF,TRBV5-6,few,TRBJ1-2,TRBD1
TGCGCCAGCAGCCAAGATAGTGGGACAGGGGACATCTATAATTCACCCCTCCACTTT,CASSQDSGTGDIYNSPLHF,TRBV4-3,-,TRBJ1-6,TRBD1
TGCGCCAGCAGCCCCAGGACAGGGTTCGGCGAGCAGTACTTC,CASSPRTGFGEQYF,TRBV4-3,once,TRBJ2-7,TRBD1
TGTGCCAGCAGCGCCGCCTCCCAAACCGGGACAGGGATCTACGAGCAGTACTTC,CASSAASQTGTGIYEQYF,TRBV9,-,TRBJ2-7,TRBD1
TGCGCCAGCAGCCAAGGGTGGCGGGGGGAAGTGACTGAAGCTTTCTTT,CASSQGWRGEVTEAFF,TRBV4-3,-,TRBJ1-1,-
TGTGCCATCGGGGGGGACAGAGCCTACGAGCAGTACTTC,CAIGGDRAYEQYF,TRBV6-6,-,TRBJ2-7,-
TGCGCCAGCAGCCCCCAGAGCTACAATGAGCAGTTCTTC,CASSPQSYNEQFF,TRBV4-1,-,TRBJ2-1,-
TGTGCCAGCAGAGGGGGAGGGTCGATTAACTATGGCTACACCTTC,CASRGGGSINYGYTF,TRBV28,-,TRBJ1-2,-
TGTGCCAGCAGTCCAGGACAGACCTACGAGCAGTACTTC,CASSPGQTYEQYF,TRBV6-5,-,TRBJ2-7,-
TGTGCCAGCAGTTACGGCGGGGGGGGAGTAGAGACCCAGTACTTC,CASSYGGGGVETQYF,TRBV6-6,-,TRBJ2-5,TRBD2
TGTGCCAGCAGCTATCGCGTCGGTAGCGGGGGGACGAACACCGGGGAGCTGTTTTTT,CASSYRVGSGGTNTGELFF,TRBV9,-,TRBJ2-2,TRBD2
TGTGCTAGTGGTGACGTCGCCTCCCCCTCTGGGGCCAACGTCCTGACTTTC,CASGDVASPSGANVLTF,TRBV12-5,-,TRBJ2-6,-
TGCAGCTTTGCTCCGGGACAGAGCTCTGGAAACACCATATATTTT,CSFAPGQSSGNTIYF,TRBV29-1,-,TRBJ1-3,TRBD1
TGTGCCAGCCTTGGAGGCAATGAGCAGTTCTTC,CASLGGNEQFF,TRBV6-6,-,TRBJ2-1,-
TGTGCCAGCAGTTTACGGGGGGGACCATATAGCAATCAGCCCCAGCATTTT,CASSLRGGPYSNQPQHF,TRBV27,-,TRBJ1-5,-
TGTGCCAGCAGTTACGGACAGGCCCACTATGGCTACACCTTC,CASSYGQAHYGYTF,TRBV6-5,-,TRBJ1-2,TRBD1